The 5 T cell receptor beta chains listed next were all sequenced from one sample in a study of control samples from healthy donors and cancer patients. This table comes from immunoSEQ multiplex PCR, and its TCRdb copy is limited to in-frame clones, with some not included. The sample holds roughly 120,000 clones, approximately 93% seen once. Sequencing was carried out using blood. The source of these receptors is a woman younger than 35 in good health.

The CDR3 protein is CASNPSGDYNEQFF. The CDR3 DNA reads as TGTGCCAGTAATCCTAGCGGGGACTACAATGAGCAGTTCTTC. The rearrangement uses TRBV19 and TRBJ2-1; TRBD2 agrees at 9 bases. The CDR3 is 14 amino acids. In germline, CDR1 is LNHDA, CDR2 SQIVND (reference sequence). With 7 bases clipped from V and 3 bases from J, the junction kept 4 bases outside the gene matches. Full variable domain (outside the CDR3, taken from reference TRBV19 and TRBJ2-1): DGGITQSPKYLFRKEGQNVTLSCEQNLNHDAMYWYRQDPGQGLRLIYYSQIVNDFQKGDIAEGYSVSREKKESFPLTVTSAQKNPTAFYLCASNPSGDYNEQFFGPGTRLTVL.

The chain has TRBV24-1 and TRBJ1-3; TRBD1 might be the D (6 bases). The V gene lost 6 bases and the J gene lost 1 base, with 15 bases spanning the gap. Germline CDR1 is KGHDR and CDR2 is SFDVKD. The CDR3 spans 16 residues. DNA of the CDR3: TGTGCCACCAGTTCGGCGGGAGGGACATCTGGAAACACCATATATTTT. This codes for CATSSAGGTSGNTIYF.

V gene TRBV6-2 or TRBV6-3 combines with J gene TRBJ2-3; unclear D gene. CDR1 is MNHEY and CDR2 is SVGEGT in the germline V gene. V lost 6 bases and J lost 7, with 17 bases in between. CDR3 size: 14 residues. CDR3 sequence reads: CASSSTSTLYTQYF. CDR3 DNA: TGTGCCAGCAGCTCTACCTCGACGTTATATACGCAGTATTTT.

This chain connects TRBV5-8 to TRBJ2-1; perhaps TRBD1 as D (5 bases). The CDR3 has 15 amino acids. Trimming shortened V by 0 bases and J by 7 bases, and 14 bases separated the two germline ends. Germline values: CDR1 SGHTS, CDR2 YDEGEE. The CDR3 protein is CASSLGQIRKNEQFF. The DNA for the CDR3 is TGTGCCAGCAGCTTGGGACAGATCCGCAAAAATGAGCAGTTCTTC.

V gene TRBV7-9 combines with J gene TRBJ2-3; D ambiguous. Germline loops: CDR1 SEHNR, CDR2 FQNEAQ (reference sequence). V was trimmed by 1 base and J by 3 bases, leaving 5 bases between them. The CDR3 has 13 amino acids. CDR3 sequence (DNA): TGTGCCAGCAGCTTAGTGGGGACAGATACGCAGTATTTT. This codes for CASSLVGTDTQYF.